The TCR beta chain described here comes from a study of cytomegalovirus exposure and HLA in healthy donors. The study's findings and limits: TCR beta V- and J-gene trimming was later associated with a missense DCLRE1C variant. The study listed roughly 160 cytomegalovirus-associated TCR beta chains.

Comments on this clone: Its antigen is undetermined.

PCR amplification relied on 60 Vbeta primers (plus 13 Jbeta primers). Produced via immunoSEQ multiplex PCR; TCRdb's table is partial and in-frame only. The table for this sample gives roughly 200,000 clones. The ends were cut back, 2 bases at V and 4 bases at J, with 11 bases in the middle. The CDR3 totals 14 residues. Germline loops: CDR1 LNHDA, CDR2 SQIVND (reference sequence). The chain carries TRBV19 and TRBJ1-1, with a possible D match to TRBD1 (5 bases). Sequenced: PBMCs. This clonotype originated in a girl aged 2-10 years in good health and CMV-seropositive. Here the CDR3 DNA reads TGTGCCAGTAGTATACTTCCGACAGCCACTGAAGCTTTCTTT. The encoded protein is CASSILPTATEAFF.